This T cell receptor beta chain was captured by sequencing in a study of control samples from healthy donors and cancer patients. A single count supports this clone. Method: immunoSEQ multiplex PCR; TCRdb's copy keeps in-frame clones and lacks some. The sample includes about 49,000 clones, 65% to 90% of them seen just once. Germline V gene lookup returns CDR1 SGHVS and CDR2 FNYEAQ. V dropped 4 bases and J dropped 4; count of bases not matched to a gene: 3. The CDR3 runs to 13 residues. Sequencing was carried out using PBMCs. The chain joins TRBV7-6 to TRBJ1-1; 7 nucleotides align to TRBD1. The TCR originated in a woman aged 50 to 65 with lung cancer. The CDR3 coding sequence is TGTGCCAGCAGCTCAAACAGGGGCACTGAAGCTTTCTTT. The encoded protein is CASSSNRGTEAFF.